The 31 T cell receptor beta chains given below trace back to one sample, sequenced in a study of cytomegalovirus exposure and HLA in healthy donors. Clones were sequenced by immunoSEQ multiplex PCR, and TCRdb holds only the in-frame ones, with some missing. The sample comprises 150,000 to 200,000 clones, around 85% of which are singletons, and 16% rests with the top ten. The sequencing sample was made of PBMCs. These TCRs come from a man aged 18 to 30 in good health and CMV-seropositive.

Of note for this clone: One end of the junction fails to match germline, which may point to a read error. The chain combines TRBV5-4 with TRBJ2-5; 7 nucleotides align to TRBD1. The CDR3 has 15 amino acids. CDR1 and CDR2 from the germline V gene are SGHNT and YYREEE (reference sequence). The CDR3 DNA reads TGCGCCAGCAGCTTGGGGATGACAGGGATGGAGACCCAGTACTTC. Its translation: CASSLGMTGMETQYF.

The genes are TRBV7-9 and TRBJ2-7; D is unresolved. Trimming took off 5 bases at V and 6 bases at J, with 8 bases between the two ends. Germline CDR1 is SEHNR and CDR2 is FQNEAQ (reference sequence). The CDR3 spans 11 residues. In nucleotides, the CDR3 is TGTGCCAGCAGCGGCCGAGGCGAGCAGTACTTC. Its translation is CASSGRGEQYF.

This clone showed up just once. J is TRBJ1-5 and V is TRBV7-2, with TRBD1 matching over 8 bases. The CDR3 is 17 residues long. Germline V gives CDR1 SGHTA, CDR2 FQGNSA. The V and J ends lost 1 base and 0 bases, in that order; junction bases with no gene match: 5. As DNA, the CDR3 is TGTGCCAGCAGCTTAGTTTCAGGGGGCCGTAGCAATCAGCCCCAGCATTTT. Translated: CASSLVSGGRSNQPQHF.

The chain joins TRBV7-2 to TRBJ2-7, with a tentative D call TRBD2 (6 bases). Trimming cost V 1 base and J 5 bases, with 12 bases left between them. Germline CDR1 is SGHTA and CDR2 is FQGNSA. The CDR3 sequence is 14 residues long. The CDR3, as DNA: TGTGCCAGCAGCTTAGTGACTAGATTCCACGAGCAGTACTTC. Its protein product is CASSLVTRFHEQYF.

This rearrangement joins TRBV5-1 to TRBJ1-4; D not certain. With 0 bases removed from V and 4 bases from J, the gap between germline ends came to 4 bases. CDR3 length: 13 residues. The germline V gene encodes CDR1 SGHRS and CDR2 YFSETQ. CDR3 residues: CASSLDSNEKLFF. CDR3 coding DNA: TGCGCCAGCAGCTTGGACAGTAATGAAAAACTGTTTTTT.

The chain recombines TRBV11-2 with TRBJ2-7; perhaps TRBD1 as D (6 bases). The CDR3 consists of 11 residues. V was clipped by 7 bases and J by 5 bases, with 9 bases between them. The germline CDR1 and CDR2 sequences are SGHAT and FQNNGV. CDR3 protein: CASKGVHEQYF. The CDR3 DNA is TGTGCCAGCAAGGGGGTCCACGAGCAGTACTTC.

The chain links TRBV2 to TRBJ2-7; 10 nucleotides match TRBD1. The CDR3 is 15 amino acids. V was clipped by 3 bases and J by 7 bases; unmatched bases: 9. Germline loops: CDR1 SNHLY, CDR2 FYNNEI. Written as DNA, the CDR3 is TGTGCCAGCAGTGAGGTAGGGACAGGGGCAAATGAGCAGTACTTC. Its protein product is CASSEVGTGANEQYF. Full variable domain (remainder filled in from reference TRBV2 and TRBJ2-7): EPEVTQTPSHQVTQMGQEVILRCVPISNHLYFYWYRQILGQKVEFLVSFYNNEISEKSEIFDDQFSVERPDGSNFTLKIRSTKLEDSAMYFCASSEVGTGANEQYFGPGTRLTVT.

The rearrangement links TRBV6-5 to TRBJ2-3; TRBD1 agrees at 10 bases. After removal of 4 bases from V and 6 bases from J, the junction contained 7 bases not matched to a gene. Germline V gene lookup returns CDR1 MNHEY and CDR2 SVGAGI. The CDR3 is 15 amino acids. The CDR3 bases are TGTGCCAGCAGTTCGGGACAGGGGTTGGGGGATACGCAGTATTTT. Translation gives CASSSGQGLGDTQYF.

This clone was seen once. V gene TRBV5-1 combines with J gene TRBJ2-5; TRBD2 agrees at 14 bases. The germline CDR1 and CDR2 sequences are SGHRS and YFSETQ. CDR3 length: 16 residues. Trimming took 4 bases from V and 4 from J; bases not matched to a gene: 6. In nucleotides, the CDR3 is TGCGCCAGCAGCCCAGGGACTAGCGGGGGCGGAGAGACCCAGTACTTC. Protein sequence: CASSPGTSGGGETQYF.

This rearrangement joins TRBV7-2 to TRBJ1-2; D possibly corresponds to TRBD1 (6 bases). The CDR3 spans 13 residues. CDR1 and CDR2 (germline): SGHTA, FQGNSA. Trimming removed 2 bases from V and 7 bases from J, with 11 bases in between. The CDR3 sequence is CASSLIEDSGYTF. The CDR3 DNA follows: TGTGCCAGCAGCTTAATTGAGGACAGTGGCTACACCTTC.

This rearrangement joins TRBV11-2 to TRBJ2-7, with TRBD2 as a possible D gene (6 bases). Trimming pared 1 base from V and 4 bases from J, leaving 11 bases between. Germline loops: CDR1 SGHAT, CDR2 FQNNGV. The CDR3 is 14 residues long. The CDR3 DNA reads TGTGCCAGCAGCTTAGGTGCACTAGCTTACGAGCAGTACTTC. This encodes CASSLGALAYEQYF.

The V call is TRBV5-1, the J call TRBJ2-6, with D maybe TRBD2 (5 bases). CDR1 is SGHRS, CDR2 YFSETQ, per germline. The CDR3 extends over 17 amino acids. V dropped 2 bases and J dropped 0 bases, with 12 bases sitting between them. The CDR3 DNA reads as TGCGCCAGCAGCTTAGAGGGAGTAGGCTCTGGGGCCAACGTCCTGACTTTC. This gives the protein CASSLEGVGSGANVLTF.

This chain joins TRBV27 and TRBJ2-7; tentatively, D is TRBD2 (6 bases). Looked up from germline, CDR1 is MNHEY and CDR2 is SMNVEV (reference sequence). Trimming took 4 bases from V and 3 from J, leaving 13 bases between them. The CDR3 loop spans 14 amino acids. The CDR3 sequence is CASSYLGGDYEQYF. CDR3 DNA: TGTGCCAGCAGTTACCTGGGGGGTGACTACGAGCAGTACTTC.

V and J are TRBV18 and TRBJ1-1; TRBD1 might be the D (6 bases). The V end lost 2 bases, the J end lost 3 bases, and 10 bases lay between the germline ends. The CDR3 has 14 amino acids. Germline V gene sequence: CDR1 KGHSH, CDR2 LQKENI. The CDR3 nucleotides read TGTGCCAGCTCACCAAGGGAGGGGGACACTGAAGCTTTCTTT. Protein sequence: CASSPREGDTEAFF.

The V call is TRBV19, the J call TRBJ1-2; D call uncertain. Trimming pared 11 bases from V and 8 bases from J, leaving 15 bases between. Germline assignment: CDR1 LNHDA and CDR2 SQIVND (reference sequence). The CDR3 is made up of 11 amino acids. CDR3 residues: CAFPSRGGYTF. The CDR3 DNA reads as TGTGCCTTTCCTAGTCGGGGAGGCTACACCTTC.

V and J are TRBV27 and TRBJ1-6, with D possibly TRBD1 on 5 matching bases. The CDR3 is made up of 15 amino acids. V gave up 7 bases and J gave up 11 bases, with 21 bases separating them. CDR1 is MNHEY and CDR2 is SMNVEV in the germline V gene (reference sequence). The CDR3 coding sequence is TGTGCCAGCACCTTGGGTGGCAGGGTGTACCCACCCCTCCACTTT. This gives the protein CASTLGGRVYPPLHF.

This clone was found a few times. The chain has TRBV28 and TRBJ1-2; no clear D. The CDR3 is 13 residues long. Germline CDR1 MDHEN, CDR2 SYDVKM. V was cut by 4 bases and J by 7 bases, with 13 bases left in between. DNA of the CDR3: TGTGCCAGCAGTTCCCTGACAATGACTGGCTACACCTTC. Amino acids: CASSSLTMTGYTF.

This chain uses TRBV6-5 with TRBJ2-1, with 9 nucleotides matching TRBD2. Losses at the gene ends were 2 bases for V and 9 bases for J; bases not matched to a gene: 8. This CDR3 spans 15 amino acids. CDR1 is MNHEY, CDR2 SVGAGI, per germline. CDR3 DNA sequence: TGTGCCAGCAGTTACCGCGCGGGAGGGCCCGGTGAGCAGTTCTTC. Translated, it gives CASSYRAGGPGEQFF.

The rearrangement uses TRBV7-9 and TRBJ1-2, with D tentatively TRBD1 (6 bases). Trimming stripped 5 bases from V and 5 bases from J, with 15 bases between. CDR1 SEHNR and CDR2 FQNEAQ come from the germline V gene (reference sequence). The CDR3 runs 14 residues. The CDR3 sequence is CASSPPTGSYGYTF. In DNA form, the CDR3 reads TGTGCCAGCAGCCCCCCGACAGGATCGTATGGCTACACCTTC.

The chain couples TRBV5-1 to TRBJ2-1, with D possibly TRBD2 on 6 matching bases. V dropped 0 bases and J dropped 6 bases, with 19 bases sitting between them. The germline gives CDR1 SGHRS, CDR2 YFSETQ. CDR3 size: 17 residues. The CDR3 loop reads CASSLAMGGNFGNEQFF. The CDR3 nucleotides read TGCGCCAGCAGCTTGGCCATGGGGGGTAATTTCGGCAATGAGCAGTTCTTC.

This chain uses TRBV5-1 with TRBJ2-4, with TRBD2 matching over 7 bases. Germline lookup yields CDR1 SGHRS and CDR2 YFSETQ. The length of the CDR3 is 18 residues. The CDR3 coding sequence is TGCGCTAAGGGACGGCGGGAGTGTCCCTTACCAGCCAAAAACATTCAGTACTTC. This codes for CAKGRRECPLPAKNIQYF.

The V call is TRBV7-9, the J call TRBJ2-1; 10 bases map to TRBD2. The CDR3 spans 15 residues. Germline V CDR1 and CDR2: SEHNR, FQNEAQ (reference sequence). The J segment lost 4 bases and the V segment lost 4 bases, leaving 4 bases of the junction unmatched. The CDR3 protein is CASSSGTSAYNEQFF. DNA of the CDR3: TGTGCCAGCAGCTCCGGGACTAGCGCTTACAATGAGCAGTTCTTC.

This chain joins TRBV6-1 and TRBJ2-2; no clear D gene. Germline V gene lookup returns CDR1 MNHNS and CDR2 SASEGT. The V and J ends lost 1 base and 2 bases respectively, with 5 bases between them. The CDR3 runs to 14 residues. The CDR3 is CASSEDFNTGELFF. The DNA for the CDR3 is TGTGCCAGCAGTGAAGACTTCAACACCGGGGAGCTGTTTTTT.

This rearrangement joins TRBV10-2 to TRBJ2-1; D perhaps matches TRBD1 (6 bases). CDR1 is WSHSY and CDR2 is SAAADI in the germline V gene. The length of the CDR3 is 13 residues. V dropped 5 bases and J dropped 5 bases, with 10 bases sitting between them. CDR3 nucleotide sequence: TGCGCCAGCAGTACACAGGGAAACAATGAGCAGTTCTTC. This translates into CASSTQGNNEQFF.

This clone was recorded only once. This chain connects TRBV9 to TRBJ2-3; D possibly corresponds to TRBD1 (5 bases). The V and J ends lost 4 bases and 1 base respectively, with 10 bases between them. The CDR3 is 14 residues long. Germline V gives CDR1 SGDLS, CDR2 YYNGEE. The DNA of the CDR3 is TGTGCCAGCAGCAAGGACACCCGCACAGATACGCAGTATTTT. It specifies CASSKDTRTDTQYF.

J is TRBJ2-5 and V is TRBV7-9; perhaps TRBD2 as D (6 bases). V was trimmed by 1 base and J by 3 bases, leaving 12 bases between them. The CDR3 loop spans 15 amino acids. The germline V gene has CDR1 SEHNR and CDR2 FQNEAQ (reference sequence). This CDR3 reads CASSLVGTLEETQYF. CDR3 coding DNA: TGTGCCAGCAGCTTAGTAGGGACTCTCGAAGAGACCCAGTACTTC.

The chain combines TRBV30 with TRBJ2-1; the match to TRBD2 covers 7 bases. Germline assignment: CDR1 GTSNPN and CDR2 SVGIG (reference sequence). This CDR3 spans 16 amino acids. V trimming: 0 bases; J trimming: 5 bases; junction bases outside the gene matches: 10. DNA for the CDR3: TGTGCCTGGAGTGTACGGGCGGGAGAGTGGGACAATGAGCAGTTCTTC. It codes for CAWSVRAGEWDNEQFF.

The chain joins TRBV7-9 to TRBJ1-2; D may be TRBD1 (5 bases). CDR3 length: 17 amino acids. V dropped 4 bases and J dropped 2 bases, with 20 bases sitting between them. Germline CDR1 and CDR2: SEHNR and FQNEAQ (reference sequence). The CDR3 sequence is CASSSSGLSLLNYGYTF. In DNA form, the CDR3 reads TGTGCCAGCAGCTCCTCGGGACTGAGCCTCCTGAACTATGGCTACACCTTC.

This chain uses TRBV29-1 with TRBJ2-3, with TRBD2 identical over 7 bases. V shed 7 bases, J shed 5 bases, and the junction held 9 bases outside the gene matches. Germline V gene data show CDR1 as SQVTM and CDR2 as ANQGSEA. This CDR3 is 13 amino acids long. CDR3 sequence (DNA): TGCAGCGCCTACACCCCGGGGGGAGATACGCAGTATTTT. Protein sequence: CSAYTPGGDTQYF.

The chain is built from TRBV30 and TRBJ1-1, with 8 bases identical to TRBD1. CDR1 and CDR2 from the germline V gene are GTSNPN and SVGIG (reference sequence). This CDR3 has 10 amino acids. CDR3 loop: CASDREAAFF. In DNA form, the CDR3 reads TGTGCTTCGGACAGGGAGGCAGCTTTCTTT.

The rearrangement links TRBV5-1 to TRBJ1-1, with D maybe TRBD1 (5 bases). Trimming pared 1 base from V and 0 bases from J, leaving 10 bases between. Germline V gene data show CDR1 as SGHRS and CDR2 as YFSETQ. This CDR3 region has 15 residues. CDR3 bases: TGCGCCAGCAGCTTGTGGGGCGCAGTGAACACTGAAGCTTTCTTT. It is translated as CASSLWGAVNTEAFF.